The 12 T cell receptor beta chains reported below all come from one sample, sequenced in a study of blood T cell repertoires in COVID-19. The repertoire was sequenced with immunoSEQ multiplex PCR; TCRdb's copy has only in-frame clones and lacks some. This repertoire shows a few hundred thousand clones, just under 90% found once; its top ten account for 6.3%. Sequenced: peripheral blood. The receptors stem from a woman aged 45-65 years with COVID-19, enrolled during active disease.

The V gene is TRBV9, the J gene TRBJ2-7; tentatively, D is TRBD1 (5 bases). The CDR3 spans 12 residues. Trimming took off 4 bases at V and 6 bases at J, with 11 bases between the two ends. From germline, CDR1 is SGDLS and CDR2 YYNGEE. The CDR3, as DNA: TGTGCCAGCAGCCCTACAGGACGCGAGCAGTACTTC. Protein sequence: CASSPTGREQYF.

This clone was seen more than once but under ten times. The chain combines TRBV5-3 with TRBJ2-1, with 10 bases fitting TRBD2. TRBV5-3 is an ORF, with its function uncertain. V gave up 6 bases and J gave up 4 bases; unmatched junction bases: 7. The CDR3 length is 15 residues. CDR3 in amino acids: CARMPSGGFYNEQFF. The CDR3 DNA is TGTGCCAGAATGCCTAGCGGGGGATTTTACAATGAGCAGTTCTTC.

The rearrangement links TRBV19 to TRBJ2-6; 7 bases are a match to TRBD1. Germline values: CDR1 LNHDA, CDR2 SQIVND (reference sequence). The CDR3 contains 16 residues. V gave up 7 bases and J gave up 2 bases; unmatched junction bases: 8. The CDR3 protein is CASMWTGYPGANVLTF. The DNA of the CDR3 is TGTGCCAGTATGTGGACAGGATACCCTGGGGCCAACGTCCTGACTTTC.

The chain combines TRBV28 with TRBJ1-5; TRBD1 agrees at 7 bases. Unmatched junction bases numbered 10, after V lost 3 bases and J lost 2 bases. The CDR3 is 17 amino acids. Germline CDR1 is MDHEN and CDR2 is SYDVKM. The CDR3 region has the DNA TGTGCCAGCAGTTTTATTGCAGGGGGTGGTGGCAATCAGCCCCAGCATTTT. It codes for CASSFIAGGGGNQPQHF.

V gene TRBV4-1 combines with J gene TRBJ1-5; perhaps TRBD1 as D (5 bases). Germline V gene data show CDR1 as MGHRA and CDR2 as YSYEKL. V was trimmed by 1 base and J by 1 base, leaving 8 bases between them. This CDR3 has 15 residues. The CDR3 protein is CASSQGPGSNQPQHF. The CDR3 nucleotides are TGCGCCAGCAGCCAAGGTCCAGGGAGCAATCAGCCCCAGCATTTT.

This clone was seen only a few times. The chain carries TRBV27 and TRBJ2-7, with D perhaps matching TRBD1 (6 bases). The germline CDR1 and CDR2 sequences are MNHEY and SMNVEV (reference sequence). The CDR3 length is 17 residues. With 2 bases removed from V and 4 bases from J, the gap between germline ends came to 21 bases. The CDR3 reads CASSLEAGALRPYEQYF. In DNA, the CDR3 is TGTGCCAGCAGTTTAGAGGCAGGGGCGCTCCGACCGTACGAGCAGTACTTC.

The genes are TRBV19 and TRBJ1-1; 8 nucleotides align to TRBD1. Germline trimming cut 5 bases from V and 7 bases from J; bases unmatched to any gene: 9. CDR3 length equals 14 residues. CDR1 is LNHDA, CDR2 SQIVND, per germline (reference sequence). For the CDR3, the DNA is TGTGCCAGTAGTCCGCAGGGGGCCCCCAGTGAAGCTTTCTTT. This sequence encodes CASSPQGAPSEAFF.

This rearrangement joins TRBV5-4 to TRBJ2-5; TRBD2 aligns across 13 bases. Germline V gives CDR1 SGHNT, CDR2 YYREEE (reference sequence). J gave up 10 bases and V 4 bases, and 13 bases lay outside the gene matches. This CDR3 region has 16 residues. The CDR3 spells CASSHEGTSGNLRQYF. For the CDR3, the DNA is TGTGCCAGCAGCCACGAAGGGACTAGCGGGAATCTTCGCCAGTACTTC. The complete variable domain, with remaining parts taken from reference TRBV5-4 and TRBJ2-5, reads ETGVTQSPTHLIKTRGQQVTLRCSSQSGHNTVSWYQQALGQGPQFIFQYYREEENGRGNFPPRFSGLQFPNYSSELNVNALELDDSALYLCASSHEGTSGNLRQYFGPGTRLLVL.

This chain links TRBV6-6 with TRBJ1-5; 7 bases map to TRBD1. The length of the CDR3 is 14 residues. J lost 6 bases, V lost 5 bases, and 7 bases had no gene match. CDR1 and CDR2 (germline): MNHNY, SVGAGI (reference sequence). CDR3 amino acids: CASSDRAVSQPQHF. CDR3 DNA: TGTGCCAGCAGTGACAGGGCCGTTAGTCAGCCCCAGCATTTT.

The V gene is TRBV19, the J gene TRBJ1-1; D ambiguous. CDR1 is LNHDA and CDR2 is SQIVND in the germline V gene (reference sequence). There are 13 residues in the CDR3. Trimming removed 4 bases at V and 1 base at J, with 7 bases between. CDR3 amino acids: CASSNTANTEAFF. In nucleotides, the CDR3 is TGTGCCAGTAGTAACACAGCGAACACTGAAGCTTTCTTT. The variable domain in full, completed from reference TRBV19 and TRBJ1-1, reads DGGITQSPKYLFRKEGQNVTLSCEQNLNHDAMYWYRQDPGQGLRLIYYSQIVNDFQKGDIAEGYSVSREKKESFPLTVTSAQKNPTAFYLCASSNTANTEAFFGQGTRLTVV.

The table lists this clone with a few counts. The rearrangement joins TRBV4-1 to TRBJ2-7, with D unresolved. CDR1 MGHRA and CDR2 YSYEKL come from the germline V gene. The V end lost 0 bases, the J end lost 6 bases, and 12 bases lay between the germline ends. The CDR3 contains 14 residues. For the CDR3, the DNA is TGCGCCAGCAGCCAAGAACCGGTGAGCTCCGAGCAGTACTTC. Translated: CASSQEPVSSEQYF.

V is TRBV23-1 and J is TRBJ2-2; TRBD2 agrees at 12 bases. TRBV23-1 is marked as an open reading frame, function uncertain. The CDR3 runs 15 residues. V dropped 5 bases and J dropped 7; count of bases not matched to a gene: 5. For the CDR3, the DNA is TGCGCCAGCAGTAGACTAGCGGGAGATCTCGGGGAGCTGTTTTTT. This gives the protein CASSRLAGDLGELFF.